Here is one T cell receptor (beta chain) with its context. Its antigen remains unidentified. The V gene lost 7 bases and the J gene lost 8 bases, with 17 bases spanning the gap. Germline CDR1 ENHRY, CDR2 SYGVKD. The CDR3 extends over 13 amino acids. The table came from immunoSEQ multiplex PCR; TCRdb's copy has only in-frame clones and leaves some out. The table has about 3,400 clones, 68% seen once. The entry originates in a study of CD8 T cell repertoires and HIV-1 epitope variants. The receptor's source is a male donor with HIV. The chain is built from TRBV10-3 and TRBJ1-2, with D possibly TRBD1 on 6 matching bases. The sample comprised cultured CD8+ T cells derived from PBMCs. The CDR3 nucleotides read TGTGCCATCATCATTCCACAGGGTAACGGCTACACCTTC. Its translation: CAIIIPQGNGYTF.